This T cell receptor (beta chain) came from a study of cytomegalovirus exposure and HLA in healthy donors. Study results and caveats: DRB1 showed the most TCR associations and HLA-C the fewest in a later analysis, as rates varied by HLA locus.

As to this clone: As yet, its antigen is unknown. The same CDR3 arises from other DNA sequences in this sample as well.

Trimming stripped 5 bases from V and 4 bases from J, with 13 bases between. Germline V gene lookup returns CDR1 SGHNT and CDR2 YYREEE (reference sequence). The CDR3 runs 14 residues. In the PCR, 60 Vbeta and 13 Jbeta primers were used. As handled by the study authors: Later analysis identified 88 million or so unique TCR beta chains, roughly 11 million shared. Using immunoSEQ multiplex PCR, the repertoire was profiled, and TCRdb retains in-frame clones only, with some absent. Clone size and V and J calls were adopted from that table, with D and trimming inferred from the DNA. This sample's table reports approximately 110,000 clones.

The material sequenced was PBMCs. The clonotype originates from a young man in good health and CMV-seronegative. The chain couples TRBV5-4 to TRBJ1-3, with D tentatively TRBD1 (5 bases). CDR3 in DNA: TGTGCCAGCAGTGCAGGGCTGGGAGGAAACACCATATATTTT. Residues: CASSAGLGGNTIYF.